This entry features one T cell receptor (beta chain) sequence. The antigen is undetermined. This CDR3 region has 12 residues. From germline, CDR1 is LNHDA and CDR2 SQIVND (reference sequence). V dropped 8 bases and J dropped 2 bases, with 9 bases sitting between them. This specimen comes from a study of cytomegalovirus exposure and HLA in healthy donors. Study conclusions and caveats: Later work found most CMV-associated TCR beta chains apparently HLA-restricted.

The primer mix had 60 Vbeta and 13 Jbeta primers. Generated by immunoSEQ multiplex PCR, the TCRdb table keeps only in-frame clones and is missing some. The sample lists about 150,000 clones, around two thirds occurring once. Sequenced sample: PBMCs. The J gene is TRBJ1-2, the V gene TRBV19; no clear D. The origin of this receptor is a woman aged 40 to 50 in good health and CMV-seronegative. The CDR3 sequence: CASGQINYGYTF. The CDR3 DNA reads as TGTGCCAGTGGGCAGATCAACTATGGCTACACCTTC. The full variable domain, with the rest looked up from reference TRBV19 and TRBJ1-2, is DGGITQSPKYLFRKEGQNVTLSCEQNLNHDAMYWYRQDPGQGLRLIYYSQIVNDFQKGDIAEGYSVSREKKESFPLTVTSAQKNPTAFYLCASGQINYGYTFGSGTRLTVV.